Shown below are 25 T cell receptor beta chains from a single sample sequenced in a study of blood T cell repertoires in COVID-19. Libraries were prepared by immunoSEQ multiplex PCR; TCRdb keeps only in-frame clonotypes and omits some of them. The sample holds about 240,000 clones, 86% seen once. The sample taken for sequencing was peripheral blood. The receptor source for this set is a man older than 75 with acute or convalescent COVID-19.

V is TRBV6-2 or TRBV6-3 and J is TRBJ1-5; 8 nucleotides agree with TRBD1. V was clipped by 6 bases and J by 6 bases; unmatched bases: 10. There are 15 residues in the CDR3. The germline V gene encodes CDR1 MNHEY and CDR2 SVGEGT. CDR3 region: CASSSRTGLFQPQHF. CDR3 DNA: TGTGCCAGCAGCTCCCGGACAGGGTTGTTTCAGCCCCAGCATTTT.

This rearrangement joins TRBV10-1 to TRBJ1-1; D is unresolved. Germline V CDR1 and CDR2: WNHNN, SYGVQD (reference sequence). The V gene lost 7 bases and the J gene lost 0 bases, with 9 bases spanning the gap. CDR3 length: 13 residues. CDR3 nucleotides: TGCGCCAGCACACAAGAGGTGAACACTGAAGCTTTCTTT. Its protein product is CASTQEVNTEAFF.

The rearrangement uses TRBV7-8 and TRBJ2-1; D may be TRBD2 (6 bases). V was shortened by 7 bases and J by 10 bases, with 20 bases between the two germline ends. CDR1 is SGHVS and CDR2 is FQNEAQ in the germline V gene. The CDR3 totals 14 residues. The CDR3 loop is CASIPAPGVREQFF. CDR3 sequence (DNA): TGTGCCAGCATTCCCGCGCCGGGGGTTAGGGAGCAGTTCTTC.

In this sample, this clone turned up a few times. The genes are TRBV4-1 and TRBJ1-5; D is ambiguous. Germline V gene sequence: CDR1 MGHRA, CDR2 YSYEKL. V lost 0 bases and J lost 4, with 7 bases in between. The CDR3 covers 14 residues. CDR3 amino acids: CASSQESGNQPQHF. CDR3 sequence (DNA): TGCGCCAGCAGCCAAGAGTCGGGGAATCAGCCCCAGCATTTT.

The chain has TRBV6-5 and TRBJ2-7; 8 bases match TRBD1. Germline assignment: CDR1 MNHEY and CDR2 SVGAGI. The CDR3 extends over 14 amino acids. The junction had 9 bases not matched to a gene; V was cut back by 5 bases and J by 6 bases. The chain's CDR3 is CASSTGQVGVEQYF. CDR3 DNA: TGTGCCAGCAGTACGGGACAGGTCGGGGTCGAGCAGTACTTC.

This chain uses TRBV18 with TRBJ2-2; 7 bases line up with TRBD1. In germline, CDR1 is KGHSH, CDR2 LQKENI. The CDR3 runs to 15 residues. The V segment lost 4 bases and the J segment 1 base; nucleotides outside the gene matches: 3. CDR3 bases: TGTGCCAGCTCACAGGGGGCGATGAACACCGGGGAGCTGTTTTTT. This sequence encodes CASSQGAMNTGELFF. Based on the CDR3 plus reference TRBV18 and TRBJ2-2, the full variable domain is NAGVMQNPRHLVRRRGQEARLRCSPMKGHSHVYWYRQLPEEGLKFMVYLQKENIIDESGMPKERFSAEFPKEGPSILRIQQVVRGDSAAYFCASSQGAMNTGELFFGEGSRLTVL.

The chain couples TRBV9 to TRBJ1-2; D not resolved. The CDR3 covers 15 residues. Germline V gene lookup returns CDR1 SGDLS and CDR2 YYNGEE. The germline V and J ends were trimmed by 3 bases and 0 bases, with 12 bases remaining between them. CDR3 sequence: CASSAQATANYGYTF. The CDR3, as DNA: TGTGCCAGCAGCGCCCAAGCCACAGCTAACTATGGCTACACCTTC. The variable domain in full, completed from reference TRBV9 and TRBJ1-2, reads DSGVTQTPKHLITATGQRVTLRCSPRSGDLSVYWYQQSLDQGLQFLIQYYNGEERAKGNILERFSAQQFPDLHSELNLSSLELGDSALYFCASSAQATANYGYTFGSGTRLTVV.

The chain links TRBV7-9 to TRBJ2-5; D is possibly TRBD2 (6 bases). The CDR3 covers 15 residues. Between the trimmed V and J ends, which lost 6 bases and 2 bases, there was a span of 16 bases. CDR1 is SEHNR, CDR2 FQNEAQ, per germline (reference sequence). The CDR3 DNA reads TGTGCCAGCAGTTACTGGAGGGGCTATCAAGAGACCCAGTACTTC. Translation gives CASSYWRGYQETQYF.

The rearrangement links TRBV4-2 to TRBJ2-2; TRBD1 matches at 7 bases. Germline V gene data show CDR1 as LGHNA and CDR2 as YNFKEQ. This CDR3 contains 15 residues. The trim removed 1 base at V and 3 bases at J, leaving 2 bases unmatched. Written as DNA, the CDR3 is TGTGCCAGCAGCCAAGTCGGACAGGACACCGGGGAGCTGTTTTTT. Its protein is CASSQVGQDTGELFF.

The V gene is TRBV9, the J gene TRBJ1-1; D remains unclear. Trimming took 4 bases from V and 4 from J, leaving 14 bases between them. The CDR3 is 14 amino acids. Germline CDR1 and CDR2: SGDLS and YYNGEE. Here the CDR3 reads CASSLPGISTEAFF. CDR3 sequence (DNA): TGTGCCAGCAGCCTCCCGGGAATCAGCACTGAAGCTTTCTTT. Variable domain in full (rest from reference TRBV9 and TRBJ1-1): DSGVTQTPKHLITATGQRVTLRCSPRSGDLSVYWYQQSLDQGLQFLIQYYNGEERAKGNILERFSAQQFPDLHSELNLSSLELGDSALYFCASSLPGISTEAFFGQGTRLTVV.

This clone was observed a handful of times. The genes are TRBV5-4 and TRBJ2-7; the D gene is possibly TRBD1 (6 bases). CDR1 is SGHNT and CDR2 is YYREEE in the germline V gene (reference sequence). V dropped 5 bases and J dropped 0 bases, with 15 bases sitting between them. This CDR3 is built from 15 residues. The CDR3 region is CASSRGTTYSYEQYF. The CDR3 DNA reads TGTGCCAGCAGTCGAGGGACAACCTACTCCTACGAGCAGTACTTC. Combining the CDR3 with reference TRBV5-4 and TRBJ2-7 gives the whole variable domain ETGVTQSPTHLIKTRGQQVTLRCSSQSGHNTVSWYQQALGQGPQFIFQYYREEENGRGNFPPRFSGLQFPNYSSELNVNALELDDSALYLCASSRGTTYSYEQYFGPGTRLTVT.

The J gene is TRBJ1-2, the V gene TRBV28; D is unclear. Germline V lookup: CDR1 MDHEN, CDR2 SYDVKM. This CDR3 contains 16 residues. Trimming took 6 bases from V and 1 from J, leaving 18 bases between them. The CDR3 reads CASSRTLGGLNYGYTF. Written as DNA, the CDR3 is TGTGCCAGCAGCCGTACCCTCGGTGGTCTTAACTATGGCTACACCTTC.

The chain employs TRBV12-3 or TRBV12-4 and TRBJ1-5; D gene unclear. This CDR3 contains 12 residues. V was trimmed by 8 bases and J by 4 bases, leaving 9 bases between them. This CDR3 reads CASRFRNQPQHF. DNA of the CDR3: TGTGCCAGCCGGTTCCGGAATCAGCCCCAGCATTTT.

This CDR3 reads CASSLVGDGYTF. CDR3 bases: TGCGCCAGCAGCTTGGTCGGAGACGGCTACACCTTC. The genes are TRBV5-1 and TRBJ1-2; D is unclear. Germline assignment: CDR1 SGHRS and CDR2 YFSETQ. V dropped 0 bases and J dropped 8 bases, with 8 bases sitting between them. The CDR3 has 12 residues.

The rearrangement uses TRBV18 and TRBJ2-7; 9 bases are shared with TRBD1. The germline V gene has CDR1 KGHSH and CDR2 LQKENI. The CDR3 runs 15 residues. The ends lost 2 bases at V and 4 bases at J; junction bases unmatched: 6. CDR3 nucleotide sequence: TGTGCCAGCTCACCAACAGACAGGGGGAGTTACGAGCAGTACTTC. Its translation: CASSPTDRGSYEQYF. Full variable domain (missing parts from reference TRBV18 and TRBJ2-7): NAGVMQNPRHLVRRRGQEARLRCSPMKGHSHVYWYRQLPEEGLKFMVYLQKENIIDESGMPKERFSAEFPKEGPSILRIQQVVRGDSAAYFCASSPTDRGSYEQYFGPGTRLTVT.

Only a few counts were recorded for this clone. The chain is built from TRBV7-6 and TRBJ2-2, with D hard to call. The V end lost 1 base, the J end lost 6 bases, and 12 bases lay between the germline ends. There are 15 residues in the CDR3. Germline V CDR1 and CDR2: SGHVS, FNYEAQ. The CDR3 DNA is TGTGCCAGCAGCTTAGTATCGCAGGCTTCCGGGGAGCTGTTTTTT. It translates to CASSLVSQASGELFF. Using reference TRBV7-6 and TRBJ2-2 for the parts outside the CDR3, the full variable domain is GAGVSQSPRYKVTKRGQDVALRCDPISGHVSLYWYRQALGQGPEFLTYFNYEAQQDKSGLPNDRFSAERPEGSISTLTIQRTEQRDSAMYRCASSLVSQASGELFFGEGSRLTVL.

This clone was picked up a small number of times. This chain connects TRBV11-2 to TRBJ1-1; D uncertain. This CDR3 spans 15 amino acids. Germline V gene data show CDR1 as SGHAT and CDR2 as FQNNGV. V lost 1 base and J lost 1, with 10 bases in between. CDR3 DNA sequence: TGTGCCAGCAGCTTAGGGCAGGCCGGGAACACTGAAGCTTTCTTT. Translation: CASSLGQAGNTEAFF.

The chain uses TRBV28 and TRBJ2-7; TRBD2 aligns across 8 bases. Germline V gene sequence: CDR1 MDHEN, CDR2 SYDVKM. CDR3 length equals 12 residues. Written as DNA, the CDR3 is TGTCTAGCCACTAGCGGCGGATACGAGCAGTACTTC. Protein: CLATSGGYEQYF.

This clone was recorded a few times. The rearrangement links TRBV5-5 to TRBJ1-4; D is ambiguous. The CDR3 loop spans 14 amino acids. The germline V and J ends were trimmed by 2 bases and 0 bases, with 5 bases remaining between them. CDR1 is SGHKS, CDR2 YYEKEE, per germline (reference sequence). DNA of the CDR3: TGTGCCAGCAGCTTCCCAGCAACTAATGAAAAACTGTTTTTT. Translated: CASSFPATNEKLFF.

This CDR3 is CASSQEGPGGGPKNIQYF. CDR3 in DNA: TGTGCCAGCAGCCAAGAAGGGCCAGGGGGCGGCCCCAAAAACATTCAGTACTTC. The V call is TRBV14, the J call TRBJ2-4, with 8 positions matching TRBD1. V dropped 0 bases and J dropped 2; count of bases not matched to a gene: 9. There are 18 residues in the CDR3. Germline V gene lookup returns CDR1 SGHDN and CDR2 FVKESK. The full variable domain, rest sourced from reference TRBV14 and TRBJ2-4, is EAGVTQFPSHSVIEKGQTVTLRCDPISGHDNLYWYRRVMGKEIKFLLHFVKESKQDESGMPNNRFLAERTGGTYSTLKVQPAELEDSGVYFCASSQEGPGGGPKNIQYFGAGTRLSVL.

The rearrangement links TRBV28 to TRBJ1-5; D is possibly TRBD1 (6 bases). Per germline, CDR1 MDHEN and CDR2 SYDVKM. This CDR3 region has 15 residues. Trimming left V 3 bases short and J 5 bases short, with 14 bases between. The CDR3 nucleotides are TGTGCCAGCAGTTTGTTCAGGGGCCTCTATCAGCCCCAGCATTTT. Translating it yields CASSLFRGLYQPQHF.

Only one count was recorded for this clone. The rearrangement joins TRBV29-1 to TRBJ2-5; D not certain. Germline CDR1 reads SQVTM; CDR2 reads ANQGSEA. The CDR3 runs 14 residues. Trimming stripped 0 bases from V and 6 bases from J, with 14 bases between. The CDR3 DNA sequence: TGCAGCGTTGAAGATCTGGTGAGAACGAAGACCCAGTACTTC. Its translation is CSVEDLVRTKTQYF.

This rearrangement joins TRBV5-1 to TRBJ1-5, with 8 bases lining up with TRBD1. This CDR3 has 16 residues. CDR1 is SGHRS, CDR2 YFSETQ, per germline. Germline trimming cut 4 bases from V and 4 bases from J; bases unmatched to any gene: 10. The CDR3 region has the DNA TGCGCCAGCAGCCTAGGACAGGGCGGCCTTAATCAGCCCCAGCATTTT. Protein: CASSLGQGGLNQPQHF.

The CDR3 nucleotides read TGTGCCAGTAAGGGGCAGGCAAGTGGGGTTTCACCCCTCCACTTT. Protein product: CASKGQASGVSPLHF. The chain combines TRBV19 with TRBJ1-6, with a possible D match to TRBD1 (5 bases). The CDR3 length is 15 residues. Looked up from germline, CDR1 is LNHDA and CDR2 is SQIVND (reference sequence). The V end was cut by 7 bases, the J end by 9 bases, with 19 bases between. The variable domain in full, completed from reference TRBV19 and TRBJ1-6, reads DGGITQSPKYLFRKEGQNVTLSCEQNLNHDAMYWYRQDPGQGLRLIYYSQIVNDFQKGDIAEGYSVSREKKESFPLTVTSAQKNPTAFYLCASKGQASGVSPLHFGNGTRLTVT.

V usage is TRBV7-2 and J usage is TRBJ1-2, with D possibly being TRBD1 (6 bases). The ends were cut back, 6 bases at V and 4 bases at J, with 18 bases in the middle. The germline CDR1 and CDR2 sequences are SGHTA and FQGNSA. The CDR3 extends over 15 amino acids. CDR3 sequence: CASSTDNRVVYGYTF. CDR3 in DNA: TGTGCCAGCAGTACAGATAACAGGGTCGTCTATGGCTACACCTTC.